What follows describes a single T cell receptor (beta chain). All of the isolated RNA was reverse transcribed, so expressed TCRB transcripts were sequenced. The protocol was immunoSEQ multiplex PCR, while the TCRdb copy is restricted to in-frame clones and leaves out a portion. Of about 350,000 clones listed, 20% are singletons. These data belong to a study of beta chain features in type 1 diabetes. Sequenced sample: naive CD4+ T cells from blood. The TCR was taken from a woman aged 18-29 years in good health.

The CDR3: CASSRVLHNEQFF. CDR3 DNA sequence: TGTGCCAGCAGCCGCGTCCTTCACAATGAGCAGTTCTTC. The chain has TRBV7-9 and TRBJ2-1; D unresolved. The length of the CDR3 is 13 residues. Germline V gene data show CDR1 as SEHNR and CDR2 as FQNEAQ (reference sequence). V lost 5 bases and J 5 bases, leaving 10 bases between the germline ends.